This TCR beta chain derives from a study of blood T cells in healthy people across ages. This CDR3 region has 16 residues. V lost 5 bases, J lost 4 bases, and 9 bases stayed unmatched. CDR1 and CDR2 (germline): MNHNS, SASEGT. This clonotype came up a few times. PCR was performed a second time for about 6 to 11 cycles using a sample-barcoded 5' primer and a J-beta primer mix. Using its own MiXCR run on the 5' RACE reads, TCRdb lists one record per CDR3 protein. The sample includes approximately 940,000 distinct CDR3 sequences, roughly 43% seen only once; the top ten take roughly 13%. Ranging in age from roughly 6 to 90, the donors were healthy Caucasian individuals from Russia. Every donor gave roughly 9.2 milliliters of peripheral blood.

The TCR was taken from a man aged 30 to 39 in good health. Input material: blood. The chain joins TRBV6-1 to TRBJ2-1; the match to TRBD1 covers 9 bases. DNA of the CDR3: TGTGCCAGCAGTTTCGATGGGACAGGGTTTTACAATGAGCAGTTCTTC. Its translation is CASSFDGTGFYNEQFF.